Shown below are 7 T cell receptor beta chains from a single sample sequenced in a study of tumor and adjacent non-tumor tissue in lung cancer (dated by TCRdb to the late 2010s). Preparation of the library involved multiplex PCR. The data were produced on an Illumina HiSeq 2500. TCRbeta libraries were constructed through three rounds of nested PCR with primers (Table S4) according to protocols adapted from ARM-PCR. TCRdb trimmed the raw reads at Q25, called clones with MiXCR and kept productive beta chains. Each record represents a unique CDR3 protein, reported with the most common genes and DNA among its rows. The sample data list more than 35,000 distinct CDR3 sequences, and roughly 62% of these were observed just once. The ten largest clones capture over 15% of the sample. RNA was extracted from bulk unsorted tissue and checked for quality with a NanoDrop ND-1000 and an Agilent 2100. Distant non-tumor tissue taken more than 3 cm from the tumor edge was used as the normal lung sample.

Specimen: distant non-tumor lung tissue. These TCRs come from a woman aged 40 to 49 with non-small cell lung cancer.

This clonotype was picked up many times. V and J are TRBV30 and TRBJ2-1; 8 nucleotides match TRBD1. This CDR3 has 14 amino acids. Unmatched junction bases numbered 7, after V lost 8 bases and J lost 1 base. Germline CDR1 GTSNPN, CDR2 SVGIG (reference sequence). The CDR3 loop reads CAGSTGASYNEQFF. CDR3 nucleotide sequence: TGTGCCGGATCGACAGGGGCGTCCTACAATGAGCAGTTCTTC.

As regards this clonotype: The junction departs from the called germline gene at one end, perhaps through a read error. The genes are TRBV11-2 and TRBJ2-3; the D gene is possibly TRBD2 (6 bases). The germline V gene encodes CDR1 SGHAT and CDR2 FQNNGV. This CDR3 is 17 amino acids long. CDR3 coding DNA: TGTGCCGGCAGCTTAATTAAGGCTAACGGGAGCGTAGATACGCAGTATTTT. It codes for CAGSLIKANGSVDTQYF.

Regarding this clonotype: In this CDR3 the conserved last residue, phenylalanine or tryptophan, is missing, so a read error is likely. The chain links TRBV7-9 to TRBJ1-2, with a tentative D call TRBD1 (6 bases). V was pared by 5 bases and J by 7 bases, with 20 bases between. Germline V gene sequence: CDR1 SEHNR, CDR2 FQNEAQ (reference sequence). CDR3 length: 15 residues. The CDR3 here is CASSTSDSPSGGYTL. As DNA, the CDR3 is TGTGCCAGCAGCACCTCGGACAGTCCTTCGGGTGGCTACACCTTA.

This clonotype is medium-sized in the sample. The CDR3 nucleotides read TGTGCCAGCAGCCCCCTCGGTGGGCAGGGGTACTACGAGCAGTACTTC. Its translation is CASSPLGGQGYYEQYF. The chain couples TRBV11-2 to TRBJ2-7; tentative D call: TRBD1 (6 bases). V was cut by 5 bases and J by 3 bases, with 20 bases left in between. The CDR3 spans 16 residues. CDR1 is SGHAT, CDR2 FQNNGV, per germline. The full variable domain, rest sourced from reference TRBV11-2 and TRBJ2-7, is EAGVAQSPRYKIIEKRQSVAFWCNPISGHATLYWYQQILGQGPKLLIQFQNNGVVDDSQLPKDRFSAERLKGVDSTLKIQPAKLEDSAVYLCASSPLGGQGYYEQYFGPGTRLTVT.

This clonotype came up a few times. The chain combines TRBV5-1 with TRBJ2-6, with D unclear. CDR1 is SGHRS and CDR2 is YFSETQ in the germline V gene. The CDR3 loop spans 16 amino acids. Trimming took off 0 bases at V and 0 bases at J, with 7 bases between the two ends. CDR3 in DNA: TGCGCCAGCAGCTTGGGAGGCAGCTCTGGGGCCAACGTCCTGACTTTC. Translating it yields CASSLGGSSGANVLTF.

This clonotype has a handful of counts. A much bigger clone sits one base away, suggesting this may be a read error. This chain uses TRBV6-1 with TRBJ1-3; D is ambiguous. Germline assignment: CDR1 MNHNS and CDR2 SASEGT. This CDR3 is 12 amino acids long. CDR3 sequence: CASSESGNTMYF. DNA of the CDR3: TGTGCCAGCAGTGAATCTGGAAACACCATGTATTTT.

This clonotype has ten or more counts. The chain recombines TRBV12-3 or TRBV12-4 with TRBJ1-1; tentative D call: TRBD1 (6 bases). CDR3 length: 14 amino acids. V gave up 2 bases and J gave up 4 bases, with 11 bases separating them. CDR3 residues: CASSLQGGATEAFF. As DNA, the CDR3 is TGTGCCAGCAGTTTACAAGGGGGGGCCACTGAAGCTTTCTTT.